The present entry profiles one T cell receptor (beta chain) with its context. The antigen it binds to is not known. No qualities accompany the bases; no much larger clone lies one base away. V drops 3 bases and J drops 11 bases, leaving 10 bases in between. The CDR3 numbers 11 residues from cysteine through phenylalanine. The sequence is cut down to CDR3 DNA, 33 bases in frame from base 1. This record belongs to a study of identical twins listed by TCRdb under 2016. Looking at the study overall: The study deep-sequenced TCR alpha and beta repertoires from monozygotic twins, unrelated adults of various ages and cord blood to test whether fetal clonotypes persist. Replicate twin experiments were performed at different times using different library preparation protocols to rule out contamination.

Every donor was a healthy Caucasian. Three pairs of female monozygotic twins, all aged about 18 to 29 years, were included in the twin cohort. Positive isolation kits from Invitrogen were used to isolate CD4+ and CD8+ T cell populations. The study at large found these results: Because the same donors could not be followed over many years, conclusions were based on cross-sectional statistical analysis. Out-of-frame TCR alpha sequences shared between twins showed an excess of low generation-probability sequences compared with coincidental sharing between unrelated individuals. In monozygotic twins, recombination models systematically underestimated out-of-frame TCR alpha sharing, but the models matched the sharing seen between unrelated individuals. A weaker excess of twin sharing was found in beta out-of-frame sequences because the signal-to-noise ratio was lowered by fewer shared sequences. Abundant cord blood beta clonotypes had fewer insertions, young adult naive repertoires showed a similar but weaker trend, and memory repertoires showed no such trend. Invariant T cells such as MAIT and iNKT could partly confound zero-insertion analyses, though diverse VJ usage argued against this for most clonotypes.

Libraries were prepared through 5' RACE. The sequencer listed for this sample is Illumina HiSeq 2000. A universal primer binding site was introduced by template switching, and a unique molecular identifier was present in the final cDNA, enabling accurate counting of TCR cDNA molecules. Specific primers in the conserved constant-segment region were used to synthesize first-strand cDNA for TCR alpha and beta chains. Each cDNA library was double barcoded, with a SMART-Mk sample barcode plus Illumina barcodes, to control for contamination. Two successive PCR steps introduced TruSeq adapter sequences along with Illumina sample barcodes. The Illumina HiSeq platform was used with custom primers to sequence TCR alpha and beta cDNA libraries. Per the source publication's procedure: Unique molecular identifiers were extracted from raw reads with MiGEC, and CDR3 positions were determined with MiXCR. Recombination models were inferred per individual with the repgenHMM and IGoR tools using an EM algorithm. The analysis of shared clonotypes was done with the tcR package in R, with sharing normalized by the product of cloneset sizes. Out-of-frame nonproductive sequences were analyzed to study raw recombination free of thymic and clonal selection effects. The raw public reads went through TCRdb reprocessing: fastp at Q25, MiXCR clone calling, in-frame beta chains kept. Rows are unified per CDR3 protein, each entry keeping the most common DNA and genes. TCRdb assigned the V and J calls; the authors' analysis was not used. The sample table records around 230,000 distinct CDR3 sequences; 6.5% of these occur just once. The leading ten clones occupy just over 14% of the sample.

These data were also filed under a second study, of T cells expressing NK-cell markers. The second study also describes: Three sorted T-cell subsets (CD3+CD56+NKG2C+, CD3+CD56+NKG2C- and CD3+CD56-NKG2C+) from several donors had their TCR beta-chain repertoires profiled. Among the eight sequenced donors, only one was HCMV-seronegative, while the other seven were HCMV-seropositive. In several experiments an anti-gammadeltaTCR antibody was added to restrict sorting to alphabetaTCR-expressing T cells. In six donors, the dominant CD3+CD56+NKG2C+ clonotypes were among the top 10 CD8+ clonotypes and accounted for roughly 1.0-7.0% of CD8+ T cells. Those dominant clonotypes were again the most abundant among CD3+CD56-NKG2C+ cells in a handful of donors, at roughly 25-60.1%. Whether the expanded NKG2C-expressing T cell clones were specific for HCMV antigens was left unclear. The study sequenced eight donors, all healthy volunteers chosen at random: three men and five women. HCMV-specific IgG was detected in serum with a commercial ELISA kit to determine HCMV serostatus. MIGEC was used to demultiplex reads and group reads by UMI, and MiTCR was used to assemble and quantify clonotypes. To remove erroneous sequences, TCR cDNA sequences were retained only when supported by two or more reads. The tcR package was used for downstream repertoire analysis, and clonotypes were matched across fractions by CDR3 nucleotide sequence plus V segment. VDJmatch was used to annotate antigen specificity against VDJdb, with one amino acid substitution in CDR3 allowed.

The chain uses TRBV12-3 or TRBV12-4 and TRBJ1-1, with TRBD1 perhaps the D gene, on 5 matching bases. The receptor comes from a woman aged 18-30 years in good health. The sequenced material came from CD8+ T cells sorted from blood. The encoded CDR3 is CASSLGDFAFF. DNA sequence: TGTGCCAGCAGTTTGGGGGACTTTGCTTTCTTT.